These T cell receptor beta chains were read from a single sample in a study of blood T cell repertoires in COVID-19. TCRdb keeps only in-frame clones here, not all; method: immunoSEQ multiplex PCR. This sample has 30,000 to 35,000 clones, with 85% to 95% found just once. Sample: peripheral blood. Receptors were obtained from a human donor in a cohort sampled during active COVID-19. Each CDR3 is given with its conserved first and last residue. The D gene is left open where the match is weak. Clone size is given for some rows only: seen once, a few or many times, or a class if the clone is expanded.

clone_size: .; cdr3_length: 16; v_call: TRBV4-1; d_call: TRBD1; j_call: TRBJ1-2; cdr3_aa: CASSHQLRDRNYGYTF; cdr3_nt: TGCGCCAGCAGCCACCAACTCCGGGACAGAAACTATGGCTACACCTTC
clone_size: .; cdr3_length: 15; v_call: TRBV5-1; d_call: TRBD2; j_call: TRBJ2-1; cdr3_aa: CASSAGGSSYNEQFF; cdr3_nt: TGCGCCAGCAGCGCGGGGGGGAGCTCCTACAATGAGCAGTTCTTC
clone_size: .; cdr3_length: 17; v_call: TRBV9; d_call: .; j_call: TRBJ1-1; cdr3_aa: CASSVVGFGQKNTEAFF; cdr3_nt: TGTGCCAGCAGCGTAGTGGGTTTTGGACAGAAGAACACTGAAGCTTTCTTT
clone_size: .; cdr3_length: 16; v_call: TRBV7-7; d_call: .; j_call: TRBJ2-1; cdr3_aa: CASSSGLSEIAREQFF; cdr3_nt: TGTGCTAGCAGCTCCGGATTAAGCGAAATCGCTCGTGAGCAGTTCTTC
clone_size: .; cdr3_length: 17; v_call: TRBV27; d_call: .; j_call: TRBJ1-1; cdr3_aa: CASSLRGGRFRNTEAFF; cdr3_nt: TGTGCCAGCAGTTTAAGGGGGGGAAGGTTCAGGAACACTGAAGCTTTCTTT
clone_size: .; cdr3_length: 14; v_call: TRBV2; d_call: .; j_call: TRBJ2-5; cdr3_aa: CASSKPGFQETQYF; cdr3_nt: TGTGCCAGCAGCAAGCCGGGGTTCCAAGAGACCCAGTACTTC
clone_size: .; cdr3_length: 18; v_call: TRBV12-1; d_call: .; j_call: TRBJ2-3; cdr3_aa: CASSFPGTSGRAPDTQYF; cdr3_nt: TGTGCCAGCAGCTTTCCCGGGACTAGCGGGAGGGCCCCAGATACGCAGTATTTT
clone_size: .; cdr3_length: 15; v_call: TRBV25-1; d_call: TRBD1; j_call: TRBJ1-1; cdr3_aa: CASSGYRGPGTEAFF; cdr3_nt: TGTGCCAGCAGTGGATACAGGGGGCCGGGCACTGAAGCTTTCTTT
clone_size: .; cdr3_length: 15; v_call: TRBV27; d_call: .; j_call: TRBJ2-7; cdr3_aa: CASSLRGTFSYEQYF; cdr3_nt: TGTGCCAGCAGTTTACGGGGGACTTTCTCCTACGAGCAGTACTTC
clone_size: .; cdr3_length: 13; v_call: TRBV6-5; d_call: TRBD2; j_call: TRBJ2-1; cdr3_aa: CASSRGGGNEQFF; cdr3_nt: TGTGCCAGCAGCCGCGGGGGAGGCAATGAGCAGTTCTTC
clone_size: once; cdr3_length: 15; v_call: TRBV6-5; d_call: TRBD1; j_call: TRBJ1-1; cdr3_aa: CASSLDRVTNTEAFF; cdr3_nt: TGTGCCAGCAGCTTAGACAGGGTTACCAACACTGAAGCTTTCTTT
clone_size: .; cdr3_length: 14; v_call: TRBV5-1; d_call: .; j_call: TRBJ2-5; cdr3_aa: CASSWGRGQETQYF; cdr3_nt: TGCGCCAGCAGCTGGGGCAGGGGCCAAGAGACCCAGTACTTC
clone_size: .; cdr3_length: 13; v_call: TRBV7-9; d_call: .; j_call: TRBJ2-5; cdr3_aa: CASRKGPGETQYF; cdr3_nt: TGTGCCAGCAGGAAGGGCCCAGGGGAGACCCAGTACTTC
clone_size: once; cdr3_length: 14; v_call: TRBV29-1; d_call: .; j_call: TRBJ2-1; cdr3_aa: CSVESGVSYNEQFF; cdr3_nt: TGCAGCGTTGAATCAGGGGTCTCCTACAATGAGCAGTTCTTC
clone_size: .; cdr3_length: 16; v_call: TRBV28; d_call: TRBD1; j_call: TRBJ2-1; cdr3_aa: CASSFRPGQGSGEQFF; cdr3_nt: TGTGCCAGCAGTTTCCGACCGGGACAGGGCTCTGGGGAGCAGTTCTTC
clone_size: .; cdr3_length: 15; v_call: TRBV7-2; d_call: .; j_call: TRBJ2-1; cdr3_aa: CASSQPPHSYNEQFF; cdr3_nt: TGTGCCAGCAGTCAACCGCCGCACAGTTACAATGAGCAGTTCTTC
clone_size: .; cdr3_length: 13; v_call: TRBV27; d_call: .; j_call: TRBJ1-1; cdr3_aa: CASSLEQGTEAFF; cdr3_nt: TGTGCCAGCAGTTTAGAACAGGGTACTGAAGCTTTCTTT
clone_size: .; cdr3_length: 17; v_call: TRBV11-3; d_call: .; j_call: TRBJ2-3; cdr3_aa: CASSPRGQPRGTDTQYF; cdr3_nt: TGTGCCAGCAGCCCAAGAGGACAGCCGAGGGGCACAGATACGCAGTATTTT
clone_size: .; cdr3_length: 16; v_call: TRBV5-1; d_call: .; j_call: TRBJ2-1; cdr3_aa: CASGDRFIKREYEQFF; cdr3_nt: TGCGCCAGCGGGGACAGGTTTATCAAGCGGGAATACGAGCAGTTCTTC
clone_size: .; cdr3_length: 14; v_call: TRBV27; d_call: .; j_call: TRBJ2-1; cdr3_aa: CASSFQGARNEQFF; cdr3_nt: TGTGCCAGCAGTTTTCAGGGCGCTCGAAATGAGCAGTTCTTC
clone_size: .; cdr3_length: 13; v_call: TRBV7-2; d_call: .; j_call: TRBJ1-3; cdr3_aa: CASSPPGGGTIYF; cdr3_nt: TGTGCCAGCAGCCCCCCCGGGGGGGGCACCATATATTTT
clone_size: .; cdr3_length: 14; v_call: TRBV30; d_call: TRBD1; j_call: TRBJ2-5; cdr3_aa: CAWSYRDRQETQYF; cdr3_nt: TGTGCCTGGAGCTACCGGGACAGACAAGAGACCCAGTACTTC
clone_size: .; cdr3_length: 15; v_call: TRBV6-1; d_call: TRBD1; j_call: TRBJ1-2; cdr3_aa: CASSEGQGAGYGYTF; cdr3_nt: TGTGCCAGCAGTGAGGGACAGGGGGCTGGTTATGGCTACACCTTC
clone_size: .; cdr3_length: 16; v_call: TRBV5-6; d_call: TRBD1; j_call: TRBJ2-3; cdr3_aa: CASSLVSRGPTDTQYF; cdr3_nt: TGTGCCAGCAGCTTGGTGTCCAGGGGGCCAACAGATACGCAGTATTTT